These T cell receptor beta chains were read from a single sample in a study of blood T cell repertoires in COVID-19. The repertoire was sequenced with immunoSEQ multiplex PCR; TCRdb's copy has only in-frame clones and lacks some. The sample lists tens of thousands of clones; over 75% were seen once. Sequenced sample: peripheral blood. These receptors were taken from a man in his sixties or seventies with acute or convalescent COVID-19. The CDR3 runs from the conserved cysteine through the conserved F or W. The D gene is left open where the match is weak. A clone size is listed for some rows: how often the clone was seen (once, few, many), or a class if it is expanded.

NA	TRBV7-2	TRBD1	TRBJ2-7	TGTGCCAGCAGGCGTCCGGGACAGGGATTCTACGAGCAGTACTTC	CASRRPGQGFYEQYF
NA	TRBV7-2	TRBD1	TRBJ1-2	TGTGCCAGCAGCTTTTCACAGGGGAACTATGGCTACACCTTC	CASSFSQGNYGYTF
few	TRBV5-1	NA	TRBJ1-1	TGCGCCAGCAGCGGTACAAGGAACACTGAAGCTTTCTTT	CASSGTRNTEAFF
NA	TRBV5-1	TRBD1	TRBJ2-7	TGCGCCAGCAGCTCCGGACAGGGTACCGAGCAGTACTTC	CASSSGQGTEQYF
NA	TRBV4-1	NA	TRBJ1-5	TGCGCCAGCAGCCCCCAGGCTAATCAGCCCCAGCATTTT	CASSPQANQPQHF
NA	TRBV6-5	NA	TRBJ1-3	TGTGCCAGCAGGACAGATAGGCCCTCTGGAAACACCATATATTTT	CASRTDRPSGNTIYF
NA	TRBV5-1	NA	TRBJ2-1	TGCGCCAGCAATACAGTTCCGCCAACTAATGAGCAGTTCTTC	CASNTVPPTNEQFF
NA	TRBV7-6	NA	TRBJ2-2	TGTGCCAGCAGCTCAGAAGTGGTGGTCTGGACTAACACCGGGGAGCTGTTTTTT	CASSSEVVVWTNTGELFF
NA	TRBV21-1	NA	TRBJ2-1	TGTGCCAGCAGCAAAGAGGGGACAGGGGGCAACTACAATGAGCAGTTCTTC	CASSKEGTGGNYNEQFF
few	TRBV5-1	TRBD1	TRBJ2-3	TGCGCCAGCAGCTTGACAGGGGTCAGGGATACGCAGTATTTT	CASSLTGVRDTQYF
NA	TRBV28	NA	TRBJ2-6	TGTGCCAGCAGTTTAAGGCAGGACTCTGGGGCCAACGTCCTGACTTTC	CASSLRQDSGANVLTF
few	TRBV3-1/TRBV3-2	NA	TRBJ1-4	TGTGCCAGCAGCCAAGGTGTCCCGGGGGGCGGAACTAATGAAAAACTGTTTTTT	CASSQGVPGGGTNEKLFF
NA	TRBV28	NA	TRBJ2-2	TGTGCCAGCAGGGGGGGACGGTTAAACACCGGGGAGCTGTTTTTT	CASRGGRLNTGELFF
NA	TRBV6-5	TRBD1	TRBJ1-2	TGTGCCAGCAGTTTGGGGACAGGGGGCGCCTTATATGGCTACACCTTC	CASSLGTGGALYGYTF
NA	TRBV27	NA	TRBJ1-2	TGTGCCAGCAGGGCTTCGTATGGCTACACCTTC	CASRASYGYTF
few	TRBV19	TRBD1	TRBJ1-2	TGTGCCACTCGCTCCACAGGGGTTTTCGATGGCTACACCTTC	CATRSTGVFDGYTF
many	TRBV18	NA	TRBJ1-2	TGTGCCAGCTCAACCCAGGGGCTCACTAACTATGGCTACACCTTC	CASSTQGLTNYGYTF
NA	TRBV5-6	TRBD2	TRBJ2-3	TGTGCCAGCAGCCTCCAGGGACTAGCGGTTACAGATACGCAGTATTTT	CASSLQGLAVTDTQYF
NA	TRBV10-1	NA	TRBJ1-6	TGCGCCAGCAGTGAGTCGTCATCCGGCGGTTCACCCCTCCACTTT	CASSESSSGGSPLHF
many	TRBV6-4	TRBD2	TRBJ2-3	TGTGCCAGCTCGTTTAGCGGGAACACAGATACGCAGTATTTT	CASSFSGNTDTQYF
NA	TRBV5-6	TRBD1	TRBJ1-5	TGTGCCAGCAGCTTGACAGGGGGCGATCAGCCCCAGCATTTT	CASSLTGGDQPQHF
once	TRBV30	NA	TRBJ2-2	TGTGCCGGCCGGGCCCTATTAGAACAGGGAGGGAAGCTGTTTTTT	CAGRALLEQGGKLFF
NA	TRBV7-6	NA	TRBJ1-5	TGTGCCAGCAGCTCCGGTGGCCAGGGTGGCAATCAGCCCCAGCATTTT	CASSSGGQGGNQPQHF
NA	TRBV29-1	TRBD2	TRBJ2-1	TGCAGCGTTGTAGGAACGGGAGGACGGGATGAGCAGTTCTTC	CSVVGTGGRDEQFF
NA	TRBV6-5	NA	TRBJ1-2	TGTGCCAGCAGTCCCCACCTTAGCTATGGCTACACCTTC	CASSPHLSYGYTF
NA	TRBV5-1	TRBD2	TRBJ2-1	TGCGCCAGCAGCTGGGCGACTGCTAGCGGGAGGTCCTACAATGAGCAGTTCTTC	CASSWATASGRSYNEQFF
NA	TRBV28	NA	TRBJ2-3	TGTGCCAGCAGTTTGGGGGCAGGGGTCACAGATACGCAGTATTTT	CASSLGAGVTDTQYF
NA	TRBV4-2	TRBD2	TRBJ2-5	TGTGCCAGCGGCGAGGTAGCGGGGGGACAAGAGACCCAGTACTTC	CASGEVAGGQETQYF
NA	TRBV14	NA	TRBJ1-4	TGTGCCAGCAGCCAAGATGGGGGCAGGGCCTATGAAAAACTGTTTTTT	CASSQDGGRAYEKLFF
NA	TRBV9	TRBD2	TRBJ2-5	TGTGCCAGCAGCGAGGGACTAGCGGGGCTGGAGACCCAGTACTTC	CASSEGLAGLETQYF
few	TRBV3-1/TRBV3-2	NA	TRBJ1-1	TGTGCCAGCAGCTTGGGCTTAACGGTGCCTGAAGCTTTCTTT	CASSLGLTVPEAFF
NA	TRBV4-2	NA	TRBJ1-1	TGTGCCAGCAGCCTTGGGGGGGCGGGGGACACTGAAGCTTTCTTT	CASSLGGAGDTEAFF
NA	TRBV24-1	TRBD1	TRBJ2-5	TGTGCCACCAGTGATTTGAGCCCCGGGACAGGGGCAGGAGAGACCCAGTACTTC	CATSDLSPGTGAGETQYF
NA	TRBV2	NA	TRBJ1-2	TGTGCCAGCGGTGGGCGGGATGGCTACACCTTC	CASGGRDGYTF
NA	TRBV28	NA	TRBJ2-5	TGTGCCAGCAGTTTCTGGGGGGTTCAAGAGACCCAGTACTTC	CASSFWGVQETQYF
NA	TRBV2	NA	TRBJ2-5	TGTGCCAGCAGTGAGGCGGGGGCCCAAGAGACCCAGTACTTC	CASSEAGAQETQYF
once	TRBV28	NA	TRBJ2-7	TGTGCCAGCAGTTTACGGGGACTCGAGCAGTACTTC	CASSLRGLEQYF
NA	TRBV6-5	TRBD1	TRBJ2-7	TGTGCCAGCGGGGTCTTTGGACAGGGGACCTACGAGCAGTACTTC	CASGVFGQGTYEQYF
NA	TRBV10-3	TRBD1	TRBJ1-3	TGTGCCATCAGTGAATCGGGGACAGGGGCCTCTGGAAACACCATATATTTT	CAISESGTGASGNTIYF
NA	TRBV11-2	TRBD2	TRBJ2-1	TGTGCCAGCAGAGACCTAGCGGAGTACAATGAGCAGTTCTTC	CASRDLAEYNEQFF
NA	TRBV7-3	TRBD2	TRBJ2-1	TGTGCCAGCAGCTTAACTCCGACTAGCGGGTACAATGAGCAGTTCTTC	CASSLTPTSGYNEQFF
NA	TRBV5-1	TRBD1	TRBJ1-1	TGCGCCAGCAGCTTGGAACAGGGGGGCGGGAACACTGAAGCTTTCTTT	CASSLEQGGGNTEAFF
NA	TRBV28	NA	TRBJ1-6	TGTGCCAGCAACTTATACAGGAGCTCCTATAATTCACCCCTCCACTTT	CASNLYRSSYNSPLHF
NA	TRBV28	NA	TRBJ2-7	TGTGCCAGCACTCCGGACAGCCGCCATGGCTACGAGCAGTACTTC	CASTPDSRHGYEQYF
NA	TRBV7-2	NA	TRBJ1-2	TGTGCCAGCAGCTTAGGTCAAGGGAGTCTAATGGGCGGCTACACCTTC	CASSLGQGSLMGGYTF
few	TRBV4-1	TRBD2	TRBJ2-1	TGCGCCAGCAGCCAAGATTCTGGGACTAGCGAAGCAAGTAGCTCCTACAATGAGCAGTTCTTC	CASSQDSGTSEASSSYNEQFF
NA	TRBV7-2	TRBD2	TRBJ2-5	TGTGCCAGCAGCTTTGGACTAGCGGGGACCCAAGAGACCCAGTACTTC	CASSFGLAGTQETQYF
few	TRBV15	NA	TRBJ1-4	TGTGCCACCAGCAGAGCCCTGACAACAGCAGAAAAACTGTTTTTT	CATSRALTTAEKLFF
NA	TRBV2	NA	TRBJ1-3	TGTGCCAGCACAGAATGGGGGGCTGGAAACACCATATATTTT	CASTEWGAGNTIYF
NA	TRBV5-8	NA	TRBJ1-2	TGTGCCAGCAGCCCAGGCGGGGCGCCAGGACTCTATGGCTACACCTTC	CASSPGGAPGLYGYTF
NA	TRBV9	TRBD1	TRBJ2-1	TGTGCCAGCAGCGTACCACAGGGGGCCTACAATGAGCAGTTCTTC	CASSVPQGAYNEQFF
NA	TRBV7-9	NA	TRBJ1-1	TGTGCCTACTTAACAGAGAACACTGAAGCTTTCTTT	CAYLTENTEAFF
NA	TRBV5-4	NA	TRBJ1-2	TGTGCCAGCAGCTTCACAGGGACTAATGGCTACACCTTC	CASSFTGTNGYTF
NA	TRBV10-3	NA	TRBJ1-1	TGTGCCATCAGTGAGCGGGCGTTGGGGGCGTTCACTGAAGCTTTCTTT	CAISERALGAFTEAFF
once	TRBV2	NA	TRBJ2-7	TGTGCCAGCAGGTACAGGGGAGGCTCCTACGAGCAGTACTTC	CASRYRGGSYEQYF
few	TRBV5-1	NA	TRBJ1-1	TGCGCCAGCAGCCCCCGAGGCGAGAACACTGAAGCTTTCTTT	CASSPRGENTEAFF
NA	TRBV7-3	TRBD1	TRBJ2-3	TGTGCCAGCAGCTCGGGACAGGGCACAGATACGCAGTATTTT	CASSSGQGTDTQYF
NA	TRBV2	NA	TRBJ2-3	TGTGCCAGCAGTGAGGAGTCAGCAAGCACAGATACGCAGTATTTT	CASSEESASTDTQYF
NA	TRBV4-1	NA	TRBJ1-6	TGCGCCAGCATGGGTTCCGGGAATTCACCCCTCCACTTT	CASMGSGNSPLHF